This T cell receptor beta chain was captured by sequencing in a study of CD8 T cells in Susac syndrome. With V trimmed by 7 bases and J by 3 bases, 13 bases remained unmatched. Germline-derived CDR1 and CDR2 are SNHLY and FYNNEI. The CDR3 is 17 residues long. Reverse transcription of about 0.5 to 1 ug RNA was carried out with random hexamers. TCRdb reanalysed the immunoSEQ multiplex PCR reads using MiXCR and keeps one entry per CDR3 protein. The table lists about 130,000 distinct CDR3 sequences, just over 90% of them singletons. The V gene is TRBV2, the J gene TRBJ1-4; 8 nucleotides align to TRBD1. What was sequenced was CD8+ T cells from PBMCs. The TCR sequence derives from a human donor with multiple sclerosis. The CDR3 is CASTEDRALFANEKLFF. The CDR3 DNA follows: TGTGCCAGCACCGAGGACAGGGCGCTATTTGCTAATGAAAAACTGTTTTTT. Together with reference TRBV2 and TRBJ1-4, the CDR3 gives the full variable domain: EPEVTQTPSHQVTQMGQEVILRCVPISNHLYFYWYRQILGQKVEFLVSFYNNEISEKSEIFDDQFSVERPDGSNFTLKIRSTKLEDSAMYFCASTEDRALFANEKLFFGSGTQLSVL.